The rows below give T cell receptor beta chains drawn from one sample of a study of CD8 T cells in ankylosing spondylitis. Each CDR3 protein is one row after TCRdb ran MiXCR on the 5' RACE reads. The data show about 100,000 distinct CDR3 sequences, just under 9% seen once. The sequenced sample was blood, either unsorted or a sorted T cell fraction (not recorded which). These receptors were collected from a male donor with ankylosing spondylitis or in good health (not recorded which). Each CDR3 is given with its conserved first and last residue. D genes are given only for firm matches. Where a row states a size, it is once, few, many or the class of an expanded clone; other rows omit it.

clone size | J gene | D gene | V gene | CDR3 protein | CDR3 DNA
many | TRBJ2-7 | NA | TRBV28 | CASRTPGHGLHEQYF | TGTGCCAGCAGGACGCCGGGACACGGTCTCCACGAGCAGTACTTC
many | TRBJ2-2 | TRBD1 | TRBV18 | CASSQSRDSLNTGELFF | TGTGCCAGCTCACAGAGCCGGGACAGCCTGAACACCGGGGAGCTGTTTTTT
NA | TRBJ1-3 | NA | TRBV7-2 | CASSLERNTIYF | TGTGCCAGCAGCTTGGAGAGAAACACCATATATTTT
many | TRBJ1-5 | NA | TRBV5-1 | CASSPVGDSNQPQHF | TGCGCCAGCAGCCCGGTGGGGGATAGCAATCAGCCCCAGCATTTT
few | TRBJ2-3 | NA | TRBV5-1 | CASIPGGATDTQYF | TGCGCCAGCATCCCAGGCGGGGCGACAGATACGCAGTATTTT
many | TRBJ2-7 | NA | TRBV5-1 | CASSLDGTVYEQYF | TGCGCCAGCAGCTTGGACGGAACCGTCTACGAGCAGTACTTC
many | TRBJ1-1 | NA | TRBV29-1 | CSVELGGRHTEAFF | TGCAGCGTTGAGTTGGGGGGCCGGCACACTGAAGCTTTCTTT
few | TRBJ2-2 | TRBD2 | TRBV19 | CASLRGGNAGELFF | TGTGCCAGTTTGCGGGGGGGTAACGCCGGGGAGCTGTTTTTT
few | TRBJ2-7 | TRBD2 | TRBV5-1 | CASSLAPRGTGGPYEQYF | TGCGCCAGCAGCTTGGCCCCCCGGGGGACGGGGGGGCCGTACGAGCAGTACTTC
NA | TRBJ2-7 | NA | TRBV28 | CASSPTLGGYEQYF | TGTGCCAGCAGTCCGACCCTCGGTGGCTACGAGCAGTACTTC
many | TRBJ2-3 | NA | TRBV20-1 | CSARDHDFSLSTDTQYF | TGCAGTGCTAGAGATCATGACTTCTCCTTAAGCACAGATACGCAGTATTTT
few | TRBJ2-1 | NA | TRBV14 | CASSQRWNEQFF | TGTGCCAGCAGCCAAAGGTGGAATGAGCAGTTCTTC
many | TRBJ1-3 | NA | TRBV15 | CATSRDRAGNTIYF | TGTGCCACCAGCAGAGACAGGGCTGGAAACACCATATATTTT